These T cell receptor beta chains were read from a single sample in a study of blood T cell repertoires in COVID-19. Profiling relied on immunoSEQ multiplex PCR, and the TCRdb table lists in-frame clones only, not all of them. The sample contains 95,000 to 150,000 clones, almost 80% of which appear only once. Sequenced sample: peripheral blood. The source is a human donor in a cohort sampled during active COVID-19. Both conserved end residues are part of each CDR3. D genes are given only for firm matches. Clone size is shown for a subset of rows, as once, few, many or a class of expanded clone.

CDR3nt: TGTGCCAGTAGTACGGCGGGGCTGGGACTAGCGGGTAGCACAGATACGCAGTATTTT
CDR3aa: CASSTAGLGLAGSTDTQYF
j_gene: TRBJ2-3
d_gene: TRBD2
v_gene: TRBV19
abundance: NA

CDR3nt: TGTGCCAGCAGCTTAGCCATACAGGGTAACACCGGGGAGCTGTTTTTT
CDR3aa: CASSLAIQGNTGELFF
j_gene: TRBJ2-2
d_gene: NA
v_gene: TRBV7-2
abundance: many

CDR3nt: TGTGCCACCAGCAGGGACAGGGGATGGGAGACCCAGTACTTC
CDR3aa: CATSRDRGWETQYF
j_gene: TRBJ2-5
d_gene: TRBD1
v_gene: TRBV15
abundance: once

CDR3nt: TGTGCCAGCAGCATAGAGGGGGCGAGGAGCACTGAAGCTTTCTTT
CDR3aa: CASSIEGARSTEAFF
j_gene: TRBJ1-1
d_gene: TRBD1
v_gene: TRBV7-9
abundance: NA

CDR3nt: TGTGCCAGCAGACACAGGGGGCGCTGGGAAAAACTGTTTTTT
CDR3aa: CASRHRGRWEKLFF
j_gene: TRBJ1-4
d_gene: TRBD1
v_gene: TRBV27
abundance: NA

CDR3nt: TGTGCCAGTAGTATAGATTCGGGGAGCCTCAATGAGCAGTTCTTC
CDR3aa: CASSIDSGSLNEQFF
j_gene: TRBJ2-1
d_gene: NA
v_gene: TRBV19
abundance: NA

CDR3nt: TGTGCCAGCAGCTTAGGCGGTGAGGGAACATACGAGCAGTACTTC
CDR3aa: CASSLGGEGTYEQYF
j_gene: TRBJ2-7
d_gene: NA
v_gene: TRBV7-6
abundance: NA

CDR3nt: TGTGCCAGCTCACCACTCGGGACACTTGGACTAGCGGGTATCGAGCAGTACTTC
CDR3aa: CASSPLGTLGLAGIEQYF
j_gene: TRBJ2-7
d_gene: TRBD2
v_gene: TRBV18
abundance: NA

CDR3nt: TGCGCCAGCAGCTTGGTAGCGGGTTTCACAGATACGCAGTATTTT
CDR3aa: CASSLVAGFTDTQYF
j_gene: TRBJ2-3
d_gene: TRBD2
v_gene: TRBV5-1
abundance: few

CDR3nt: TGTGCCAGCAGTGCACACACAGGGGGGGGGCACGAGGGCTACACCTTC
CDR3aa: CASSAHTGGGHEGYTF
j_gene: TRBJ1-2
d_gene: TRBD1
v_gene: TRBV28
abundance: once

CDR3nt: TGTGCCAGCAGCTTGTTCCGTGAGGGGGATGAAAAACTGTTTTTT
CDR3aa: CASSLFREGDEKLFF
j_gene: TRBJ1-4
d_gene: NA
v_gene: TRBV5-5
abundance: few

CDR3nt: TGTGCCAGCAGCAGGGGGCCTAGCGGCACAGATACGCAGTATTTT
CDR3aa: CASSRGPSGTDTQYF
j_gene: TRBJ2-3
d_gene: NA
v_gene: TRBV11-2
abundance: NA

CDR3nt: TGCGCCAGCAGCTTGGCGTTTAGTCGCGGGGGACCCACTGAAGCTTTCTTT
CDR3aa: CASSLAFSRGGPTEAFF
j_gene: TRBJ1-1
d_gene: NA
v_gene: TRBV5-1
abundance: NA

CDR3nt: TGTGCCAGCAGGTCCTCGTCCACCGGGGAGCTGTTTTTT
CDR3aa: CASRSSSTGELFF
j_gene: TRBJ2-2
d_gene: NA
v_gene: TRBV6-5
abundance: NA

CDR3nt: TGTGCCAGCAGCCTCCATTCCGGGACCGGGGAGCTGTTTTTT
CDR3aa: CASSLHSGTGELFF
j_gene: TRBJ2-2
d_gene: NA
v_gene: TRBV5-4
abundance: NA

CDR3nt: TGTGCCAGCAGTTTAGAAAACAGTGAAAAACTGTTTTTT
CDR3aa: CASSLENSEKLFF
j_gene: TRBJ1-4
d_gene: NA
v_gene: TRBV12-3/TRBV12-4
abundance: NA

CDR3nt: TGTGCCAGCAGCTTACCAGGTCTCTATGGCTACACCTTC
CDR3aa: CASSLPGLYGYTF
j_gene: TRBJ1-2
d_gene: NA
v_gene: TRBV7-9
abundance: NA

CDR3nt: TGTGCCAGCAGCCCCAACCCGGGAACAGATACGCAGTATTTT
CDR3aa: CASSPNPGTDTQYF
j_gene: TRBJ2-3
d_gene: NA
v_gene: TRBV3-1/TRBV3-2
abundance: NA

CDR3nt: TGTGCCAGCAGTTCACGGACTAGCCCCTACGAGCAGTACTTC
CDR3aa: CASSSRTSPYEQYF
j_gene: TRBJ2-7
d_gene: TRBD2
v_gene: TRBV28
abundance: few

CDR3nt: TGTGCCAGCTCACCAGTCGACAGGGGGGCTGAAGCTTTCTTT
CDR3aa: CASSPVDRGAEAFF
j_gene: TRBJ1-1
d_gene: TRBD1
v_gene: TRBV18
abundance: once

CDR3nt: TGTGCCAGCTCCCACAACAGGTGGGAAAAACTGTTTTTT
CDR3aa: CASSHNRWEKLFF
j_gene: TRBJ1-4
d_gene: NA
v_gene: TRBV27
abundance: NA

CDR3nt: TGTGCCAGCCGAGGGTATGGCGCAGAGACCCAGTACTTC
CDR3aa: CASRGYGAETQYF
j_gene: TRBJ2-5
d_gene: NA
v_gene: TRBV2
abundance: NA

CDR3nt: TGTGCCAGCAGCTTAGTCCTAGCGGGGTACAATGAGCAGTTCTTC
CDR3aa: CASSLVLAGYNEQFF
j_gene: TRBJ2-1
d_gene: TRBD2
v_gene: TRBV7-9
abundance: few

CDR3nt: TGTGCCAGCAGCCGCGTACCGGGACAGGGTGCAACTAATGAAAAACTGTTTTTT
CDR3aa: CASSRVPGQGATNEKLFF
j_gene: TRBJ1-4
d_gene: TRBD1
v_gene: TRBV7-8
abundance: many

CDR3nt: TGTGCCAGCAGTTTATCGACAGGGGCCTTGAACACTGAAGCTTTCTTT
CDR3aa: CASSLSTGALNTEAFF
j_gene: TRBJ1-1
d_gene: TRBD1
v_gene: TRBV27
abundance: NA

CDR3nt: TGCGCCAGCAGCTGGGGGGACAGGGGAGAAGAACCCCTCCACTTT
CDR3aa: CASSWGDRGEEPLHF
j_gene: TRBJ1-6
d_gene: TRBD1
v_gene: TRBV5-1
abundance: NA

CDR3nt: TGTGCCAGTAGTATATCGGGGACCTACGAGCAGTACTTC
CDR3aa: CASSISGTYEQYF
j_gene: TRBJ2-7
d_gene: NA
v_gene: TRBV19
abundance: NA

CDR3nt: TGTGCCAGCAGCTTAGTGGACAACCGATCTTATAATTCACCCCTCCACTTT
CDR3aa: CASSLVDNRSYNSPLHF
j_gene: TRBJ1-6
d_gene: NA
v_gene: TRBV7-6
abundance: few

CDR3nt: TGTGCCAGCAGTCCCGGACTAGCGGGAGGCGGTGAGCAGTTCTTC
CDR3aa: CASSPGLAGGGEQFF
j_gene: TRBJ2-1
d_gene: TRBD2
v_gene: TRBV28
abundance: NA

CDR3nt: TGTGCCAGCTCACCGGACAGGATCGAGCAGTACTTC
CDR3aa: CASSPDRIEQYF
j_gene: TRBJ2-7
d_gene: TRBD1
v_gene: TRBV18
abundance: NA

CDR3nt: TGTGCCAGCAGCCAAGCAAAGGGGGCCTTAACCGGGGAGCTGTTTTTT
CDR3aa: CASSQAKGALTGELFF
j_gene: TRBJ2-2
d_gene: TRBD1
v_gene: TRBV4-2
abundance: NA

CDR3nt: TGTGCCAGCAGCCGAATGAGCGCCGGGACAGGGGGGACTGAAGCTTTCTTT
CDR3aa: CASSRMSAGTGGTEAFF
j_gene: TRBJ1-1
d_gene: TRBD1
v_gene: TRBV7-9
abundance: NA

CDR3nt: TGTGCCAGCAGCGTTCACCCCAGGGATTATAGCAATCAGCCCCAGCATTTT
CDR3aa: CASSVHPRDYSNQPQHF
j_gene: TRBJ1-5
d_gene: NA
v_gene: TRBV9
abundance: NA

CDR3nt: TGTGCCAGCAGCCCGCGAAGCGGGGCGGACGATACGCAGTATTTT
CDR3aa: CASSPRSGADDTQYF
j_gene: TRBJ2-3
d_gene: TRBD2
v_gene: TRBV9
abundance: NA

CDR3nt: TGTGCCAGCAGTCGTATCGGGGGGACCGGGGAGCTGTTTTTT
CDR3aa: CASSRIGGTGELFF
j_gene: TRBJ2-2
d_gene: TRBD2
v_gene: TRBV11-2
abundance: NA

CDR3nt: TGTGCCAGCAGTCCTCTAGCGGGGGCCCGAGGGGAGCAGTACTTC
CDR3aa: CASSPLAGARGEQYF
j_gene: TRBJ2-7
d_gene: TRBD2
v_gene: TRBV27
abundance: NA

CDR3nt: TGTGCCAGCAGCCTCAACCAGGGGGGTGCAGATACGCAGTATTTT
CDR3aa: CASSLNQGGADTQYF
j_gene: TRBJ2-3
d_gene: NA
v_gene: TRBV7-2
abundance: once

CDR3nt: TGTGCCAGCAGCTTGACAGGGGGAGGCTACGAGCAGTACTTC
CDR3aa: CASSLTGGGYEQYF
j_gene: TRBJ2-7
d_gene: TRBD1
v_gene: TRBV7-2
abundance: NA

CDR3nt: TGTGCCAGCAGCCAAGATCCATCAGGGAACACCGGGGAGCTGTTTTTT
CDR3aa: CASSQDPSGNTGELFF
j_gene: TRBJ2-2
d_gene: NA
v_gene: TRBV3-1/TRBV3-2
abundance: NA

CDR3nt: TGTGCCAGCAGCCTGACAGGGCGCACAGATACGCAGTATTTT
CDR3aa: CASSLTGRTDTQYF
j_gene: TRBJ2-3
d_gene: TRBD1
v_gene: TRBV7-8
abundance: NA

CDR3nt: TGTGCCAGCAGCCCCGACCCGGGAATGAGCTCTGGGGCCAACGTCCTGACTTTC
CDR3aa: CASSPDPGMSSGANVLTF
j_gene: TRBJ2-6
d_gene: NA
v_gene: TRBV14
abundance: NA

CDR3nt: TGCGCCAGCAGCGTGGGACAGTTCACAGATACGCAGTATTTT
CDR3aa: CASSVGQFTDTQYF
j_gene: TRBJ2-3
d_gene: TRBD1
v_gene: TRBV5-1
abundance: NA

CDR3nt: TGTGCCAGCTCACCCCTAGCGGGAGGCGCGGTATACGAGCAGTACTTC
CDR3aa: CASSPLAGGAVYEQYF
j_gene: TRBJ2-7
d_gene: TRBD2
v_gene: TRBV18
abundance: NA

CDR3nt: TGTGCCAGCAGTTACTCGAATGCGCTAAACACCGGGGAGCTGTTTTTT
CDR3aa: CASSYSNALNTGELFF
j_gene: TRBJ2-2
d_gene: NA
v_gene: TRBV6-5
abundance: NA

CDR3nt: TGTGCCAGCAGCCTTCTCGGGACAGGGGCCACCGGGGAGCTGTTTTTT
CDR3aa: CASSLLGTGATGELFF
j_gene: TRBJ2-2
d_gene: TRBD1
v_gene: TRBV2
abundance: NA

CDR3nt: TGTGCCAGCAGCCAGGGAGATCGCTACACAGATACGCAGTATTTT
CDR3aa: CASSQGDRYTDTQYF
j_gene: TRBJ2-3
d_gene: NA
v_gene: TRBV14
abundance: NA

CDR3nt: TGTGCCAGCAGCCGCGGCCCGACAGGATTGAACACTGAAGCTTTCTTT
CDR3aa: CASSRGPTGLNTEAFF
j_gene: TRBJ1-1
d_gene: NA
v_gene: TRBV14
abundance: NA

CDR3nt: TGCGCCAGCAGGAGGGGACTAGCGGGTACAGATACGCAGTATTTT
CDR3aa: CASRRGLAGTDTQYF
j_gene: TRBJ2-3
d_gene: TRBD2
v_gene: TRBV5-1
abundance: NA

CDR3nt: TGTGCCAGCAGCGGCGAGGCCGGGTTGAATTCACCCCTCCACTTT
CDR3aa: CASSGEAGLNSPLHF
j_gene: TRBJ1-6
d_gene: NA
v_gene: TRBV9
abundance: NA

CDR3nt: TGCGCCAGCAGCTTGAGGGACACGGGAGGGCCCAGAGAGCAGTTCTTC
CDR3aa: CASSLRDTGGPREQFF
j_gene: TRBJ2-1
d_gene: TRBD2
v_gene: TRBV5-1
abundance: NA

CDR3nt: TGTGCCAGCAGTTCCGGGCTAGCGGGGGGAGATACGCAGTATTTT
CDR3aa: CASSSGLAGGDTQYF
j_gene: TRBJ2-3
d_gene: TRBD2
v_gene: TRBV28
abundance: NA

CDR3nt: TGTGCCAGCAGCTTACTAGCGGGAGAAGAGACCCAGTACTTC
CDR3aa: CASSLLAGEETQYF
j_gene: TRBJ2-5
d_gene: TRBD2
v_gene: TRBV7-9
abundance: NA

CDR3nt: TGTGCCAGCTCACCAGTCGGTTATTCGTGGGAAAAACTGTTTTTT
CDR3aa: CASSPVGYSWEKLFF
j_gene: TRBJ1-4
d_gene: NA
v_gene: TRBV18
abundance: NA

CDR3nt: TGTGCCAGCAGCCCCCCCACAAACACCGGGGAGCTGTTTTTT
CDR3aa: CASSPPTNTGELFF
j_gene: TRBJ2-2
d_gene: NA
v_gene: TRBV7-2
abundance: NA

CDR3nt: TGTGCCAGCAGTGGGGACAGGGGGATCTATGGCTACACCTTC
CDR3aa: CASSGDRGIYGYTF
j_gene: TRBJ1-2
d_gene: TRBD1
v_gene: TRBV28
abundance: NA

CDR3nt: TGTGCCAGCCGGATACTAGCGGGAGTCTTCAATGAGCAGTTCTTC
CDR3aa: CASRILAGVFNEQFF
j_gene: TRBJ2-1
d_gene: TRBD2
v_gene: TRBV2
abundance: once

CDR3nt: TGTGCCAGCAGTGAATTGGGGACAGAGAACACAGATACGCAGTATTTT
CDR3aa: CASSELGTENTDTQYF
j_gene: TRBJ2-3
d_gene: TRBD1
v_gene: TRBV25-1
abundance: NA

CDR3nt: TGTGCCAGTAGCGTAAACAGGGCAACTAATGAAAAACTGTTTTTT
CDR3aa: CASSVNRATNEKLFF
j_gene: TRBJ1-4
d_gene: NA
v_gene: TRBV19
abundance: NA

CDR3nt: TGTGCCAGTAGTATAGATCCCTCGTCTAGCGGGACGGCCAATACGCAGTATTTT
CDR3aa: CASSIDPSSSGTANTQYF
j_gene: TRBJ2-3
d_gene: TRBD2
v_gene: TRBV19
abundance: NA